A selection of T cell receptor beta chains follows, all from one sample in a study of OX40 agonist ivuxolimab in advanced cancers. Profiled with immunoSEQ multiplex PCR; TCRdb holds only in-frame clones, not every one. The repertoire includes some 86,000 clones, more than 90% of them detected once, and approximately 7% sits in the top ten. Sample: CD4+ or CD8+ T cells sorted from blood, taken in a trial of the OX40 agonist ivuxolimab. All receptors derive from an adult with an advanced solid tumor such as melanoma, head and neck, liver or kidney cancer. Both conserved end residues are part of each CDR3. Fields, in order: CDR3 protein, V gene, J gene.

CSVRQGTGANVLTF	TRBV29-1	TRBJ2-6
CASSLKAPYEQYF	TRBV2	NA
CASSRTRSTDTQYF	TRBV27	TRBJ2-3
CASSVGLAVFSSYNEQFF	TRBV9	TRBJ2-1
CASSEFPAEAFF	TRBV25-1	TRBJ1-1
CASSLGRGVSTDTQYF	TRBV7-2	TRBJ2-3
CASSLERTGSEAFF	TRBV5-4	TRBJ1-1
CASGQGLAGDTQYF	TRBV12-5	TRBJ2-3
CASSVSPGAGTGELFF	TRBV9	TRBJ2-2
CASSLSRDGQPQHF	TRBV28	TRBJ1-5
CASINVGVPLYEQYF	TRBV28	TRBJ2-7
CASSGYTSTDTQYF	TRBV9	TRBJ2-3
CAIRVGRENTEAFF	TRBV10-3	TRBJ1-1
CASREGTADHEQYF	TRBV2	TRBJ2-7
CASSLIGTNQETQYF	TRBV5-1	TRBJ2-5
CASSLEIAARGEQFF	TRBV11-2	TRBJ2-1
CASSLALGTEAFF	TRBV5-1	TRBJ1-1
CASSLRAARSGELFF	TRBV5-8	TRBJ2-2
CASSFQGEYGYTF	TRBV5-5	TRBJ1-2
CASSPIGVNEQFF	TRBV5-4	TRBJ2-1
CASSLPVMEETQYF	TRBV5-4	TRBJ2-5
CASNSINEQFF	TRBV2	TRBJ2-1
CASSRPGANVLTF	TRBV6-1	TRBJ2-6
CASSPTGTGRYEQYF	TRBV28	TRBJ2-7
CASSLDRAADTQYF	TRBV7-7	TRBJ2-3
CASKKNTEAFF	TRBV5-1	TRBJ1-1
CASSLTSVRTDTQYF	TRBV11-1	TRBJ2-3
CASSIDSSDGYTF	TRBV5-4	TRBJ1-2
CASSLHRELPQHF	TRBV27	TRBJ1-5
CASSQDKRSGSGNTQYF	TRBV4-2	TRBJ2-3
CASRPTGTNTEAFF	TRBV6-5	TRBJ1-1
CAWSVLGGRTDTQYF	TRBV30	TRBJ2-3
CASSFALEAFF	TRBV28	TRBJ1-1
CASSDGLTTDTQYF	TRBV6-1	TRBJ2-3
CASSYPPRVPEAFF	TRBV6-6	TRBJ1-1
CASSPRGGNQPQHF	TRBV19	TRBJ1-5
CASSRGQDPEQYF	TRBV18	TRBJ2-7
CASGTVFSYEQYF	TRBV2	TRBJ2-7
CASSLSRGVREQYF	TRBV28	TRBJ2-7
CASSLAGGVNTGELFF	TRBV11-2	TRBJ2-2
CASSSYLSDTQYF	TRBV27	TRBJ2-3
CASSQERGFVGETQYF	TRBV14	TRBJ2-5
CASSLGGSNSPLHF	TRBV5-1	TRBJ1-6
CASSIGDSFNQPQHF	TRBV19	TRBJ1-5
CASSAMGYNSPLHF	TRBV6-4	TRBJ1-6
CASVPGYAEAFF	TRBV6-1	TRBJ1-1
CASSLYPPRTKDYNEQFF	TRBV28	TRBJ2-1
CASSWTGNEQYF	TRBV28	TRBJ2-7
CASGQGIAGELFF	TRBV2	TRBJ2-2
CASSMADLSQETQYF	TRBV5-1	TRBJ2-5
CASSFQGLETQYF	TRBV28	TRBJ2-5
CAWSTTGVNEQFF	TRBV30	TRBJ2-1
CASNRGSGANVLTF	TRBV2	TRBJ2-6